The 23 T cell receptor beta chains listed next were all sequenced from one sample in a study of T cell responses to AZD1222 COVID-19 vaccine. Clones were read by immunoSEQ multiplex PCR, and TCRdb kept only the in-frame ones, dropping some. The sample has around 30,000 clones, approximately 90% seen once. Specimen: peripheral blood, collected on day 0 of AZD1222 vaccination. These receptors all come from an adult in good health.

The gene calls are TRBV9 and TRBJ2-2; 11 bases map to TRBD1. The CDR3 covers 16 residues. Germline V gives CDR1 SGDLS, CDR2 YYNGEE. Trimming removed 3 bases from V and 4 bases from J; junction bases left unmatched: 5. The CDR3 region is CASSDGQGAITGELFF. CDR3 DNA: TGTGCCAGCAGCGACGGACAGGGGGCTATCACCGGGGAGCTGTTTTTT. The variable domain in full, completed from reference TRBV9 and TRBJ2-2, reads DSGVTQTPKHLITATGQRVTLRCSPRSGDLSVYWYQQSLDQGLQFLIQYYNGEERAKGNILERFSAQQFPDLHSELNLSSLELGDSALYFCASSDGQGAITGELFFGEGSRLTVL.

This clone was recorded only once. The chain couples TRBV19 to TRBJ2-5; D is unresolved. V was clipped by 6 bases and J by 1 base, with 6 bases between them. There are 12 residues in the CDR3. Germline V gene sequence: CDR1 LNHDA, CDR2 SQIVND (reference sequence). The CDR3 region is CASSQFQETQYF. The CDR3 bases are TGTGCCAGTAGCCAGTTCCAAGAGACCCAGTACTTC.

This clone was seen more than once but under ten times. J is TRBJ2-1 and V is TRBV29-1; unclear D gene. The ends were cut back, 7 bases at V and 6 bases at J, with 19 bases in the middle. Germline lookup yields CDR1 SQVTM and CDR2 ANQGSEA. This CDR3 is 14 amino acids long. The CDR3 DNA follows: TGCAGCGCCAGAACTACGTTAACCACCAATGAGCAGTTCTTC. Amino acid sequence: CSARTTLTTNEQFF.

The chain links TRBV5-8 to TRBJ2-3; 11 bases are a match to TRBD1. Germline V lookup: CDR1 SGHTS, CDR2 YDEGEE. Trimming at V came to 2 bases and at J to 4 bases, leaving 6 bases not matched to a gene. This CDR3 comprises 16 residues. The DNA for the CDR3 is TGTGCCAGCAGCTTCGGGACAGGGGGGCTTGCAGATACGCAGTATTTT. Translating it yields CASSFGTGGLADTQYF. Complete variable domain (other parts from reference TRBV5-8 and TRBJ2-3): EAGVTQSPTHLIKTRGQQATLRCSPISGHTSVYWYQQALGLGLQFLLWYDEGEERNRGNFPPRFSGRQFPNYSSELNVNALELEDSALYLCASSFGTGGLADTQYFGPGTRLTVL.

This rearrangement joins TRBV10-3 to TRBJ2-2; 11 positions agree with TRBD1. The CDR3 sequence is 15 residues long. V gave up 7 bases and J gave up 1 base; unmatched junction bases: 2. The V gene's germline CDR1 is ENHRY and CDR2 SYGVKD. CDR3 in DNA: TGTGCCATCAAGGGGACAGGGGGGAACACCGGGGAGCTGTTTTTT. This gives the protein CAIKGTGGNTGELFF.

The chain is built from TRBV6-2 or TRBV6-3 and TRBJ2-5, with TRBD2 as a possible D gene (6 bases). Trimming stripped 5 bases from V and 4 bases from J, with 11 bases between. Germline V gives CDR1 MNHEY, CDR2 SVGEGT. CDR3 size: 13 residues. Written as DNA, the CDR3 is TGTGCCAGCAGTAAAGGGAGGCGAGAGACCCAGTACTTC. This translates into CASSKGRRETQYF.

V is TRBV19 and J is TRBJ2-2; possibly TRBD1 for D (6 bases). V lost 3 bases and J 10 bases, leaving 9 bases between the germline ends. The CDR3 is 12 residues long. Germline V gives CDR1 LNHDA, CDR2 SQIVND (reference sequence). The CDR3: CASSMGATELFF. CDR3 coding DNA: TGTGCCAGTAGTATGGGGGCAACGGAGCTGTTTTTT.

Here the CDR3 reads CASSAEGNEQFF. The CDR3 bases are TGCGCCAGCAGCGCGGAAGGCAATGAGCAGTTCTTC. This rearrangement joins TRBV10-2 to TRBJ2-1; the D is unclear. This CDR3 comprises 12 residues. With 6 bases removed from V and 6 bases from J, the gap between germline ends came to 9 bases. Germline V gene sequence: CDR1 WSHSY, CDR2 SAAADI.

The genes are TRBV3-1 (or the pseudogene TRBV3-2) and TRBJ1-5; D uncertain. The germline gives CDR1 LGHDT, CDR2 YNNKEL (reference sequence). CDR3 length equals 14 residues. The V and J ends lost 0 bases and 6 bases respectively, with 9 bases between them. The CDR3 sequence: CASSQDPGIQPQHF. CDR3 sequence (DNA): TGTGCCAGCAGCCAAGATCCGGGGATTCAGCCCCAGCATTTT.

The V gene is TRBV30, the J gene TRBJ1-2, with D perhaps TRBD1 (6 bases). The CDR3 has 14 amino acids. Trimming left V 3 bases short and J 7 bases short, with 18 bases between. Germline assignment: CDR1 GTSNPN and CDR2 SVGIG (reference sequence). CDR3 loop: CAWSATRTAGGYTF. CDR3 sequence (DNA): TGTGCCTGGAGCGCCACCCGGACAGCCGGTGGCTACACCTTC.

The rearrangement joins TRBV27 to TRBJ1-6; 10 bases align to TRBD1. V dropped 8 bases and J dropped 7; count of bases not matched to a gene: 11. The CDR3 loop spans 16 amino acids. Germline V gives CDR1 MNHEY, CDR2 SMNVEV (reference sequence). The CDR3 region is CASGRQGAGRNSPLHF. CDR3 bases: TGTGCCAGCGGCCGACAGGGGGCTGGTCGGAATTCACCCCTCCACTTT.

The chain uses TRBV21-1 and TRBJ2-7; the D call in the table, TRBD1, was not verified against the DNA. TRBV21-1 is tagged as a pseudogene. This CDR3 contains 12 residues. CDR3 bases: TGTGCCAGCCCAGGCCGCTCCTACGAGCAGTACTTC. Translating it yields CASPGRSYEQYF.

CDR3 DNA: TGTGCCAGCAGCTCGACTAGCGGGGGGAGGGAGCAGTTCTTC. It is translated as CASSSTSGGREQFF. The genes are TRBV7-2 and TRBJ2-1, with 13 bases lining up with TRBD2. Unmatched junction bases numbered 4, after V lost 4 bases and J lost 10 bases. Germline-derived CDR1 and CDR2 are SGHTA and FQGNSA. There are 14 residues in the CDR3.

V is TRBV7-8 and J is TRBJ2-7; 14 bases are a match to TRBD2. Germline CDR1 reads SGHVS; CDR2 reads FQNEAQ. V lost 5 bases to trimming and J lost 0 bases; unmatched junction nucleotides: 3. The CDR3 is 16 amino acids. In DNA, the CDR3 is TGTGCCAGCAGCATCGGACTAGCGGGGGGCTCCTACGAGCAGTACTTC. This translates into CASSIGLAGGSYEQYF. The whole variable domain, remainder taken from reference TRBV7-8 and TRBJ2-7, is GAGVSQSPRYKVAKRGQDVALRCDPISGHVSLFWYQQALGQGPEFLTYFQNEAQLDKSGLPSDRFFAERPEGSVSTLKIQRTQQEDSAVYLCASSIGLAGGSYEQYFGPGTRLTVT.

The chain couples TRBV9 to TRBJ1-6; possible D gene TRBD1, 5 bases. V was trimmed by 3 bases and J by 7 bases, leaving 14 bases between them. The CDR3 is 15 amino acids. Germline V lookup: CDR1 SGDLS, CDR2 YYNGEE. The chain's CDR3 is CASSGGDVTNSPLHF. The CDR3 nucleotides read TGTGCCAGCAGCGGGGGGGACGTAACGAATTCACCCCTCCACTTT.

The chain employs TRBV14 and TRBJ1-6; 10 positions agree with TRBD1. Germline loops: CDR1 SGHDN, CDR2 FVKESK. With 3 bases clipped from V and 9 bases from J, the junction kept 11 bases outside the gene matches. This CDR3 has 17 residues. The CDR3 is CASSQGTGTGVGSPLHF. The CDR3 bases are TGTGCCAGCAGCCAGGGGACCGGGACAGGGGTAGGTTCACCCCTCCACTTT.

The CDR3 spells CASSIMFMNTEAFF. The CDR3 DNA sequence: TGTGCCAGTAGTATAATGTTCATGAACACTGAAGCTTTCTTT. The chain combines TRBV19 with TRBJ1-1; D not resolved. Germline CDR1 is LNHDA and CDR2 is SQIVND (reference sequence). The ends were cut back, 2 bases at V and 0 bases at J, with 7 bases in the middle. The length of the CDR3 is 14 residues. Looking up the rest from reference TRBV19 and TRBJ1-1 gives the full variable domain: DGGITQSPKYLFRKEGQNVTLSCEQNLNHDAMYWYRQDPGQGLRLIYYSQIVNDFQKGDIAEGYSVSREKKESFPLTVTSAQKNPTAFYLCASSIMFMNTEAFFGQGTRLTVV.

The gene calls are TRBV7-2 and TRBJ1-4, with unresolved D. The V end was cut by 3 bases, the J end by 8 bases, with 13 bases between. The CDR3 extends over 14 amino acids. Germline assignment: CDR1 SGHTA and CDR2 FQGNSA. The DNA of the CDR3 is TGTGCCAGCAGCTTTTCCGGTGCCGGGGAAAAACTGTTTTTT. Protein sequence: CASSFSGAGEKLFF.

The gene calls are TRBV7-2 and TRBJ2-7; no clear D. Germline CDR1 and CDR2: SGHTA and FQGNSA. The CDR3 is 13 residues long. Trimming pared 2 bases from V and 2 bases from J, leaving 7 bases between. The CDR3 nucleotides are TGTGCCAGCAGCTTACTTGCAGCCTACGAGCAGTACTTC. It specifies CASSLLAAYEQYF.

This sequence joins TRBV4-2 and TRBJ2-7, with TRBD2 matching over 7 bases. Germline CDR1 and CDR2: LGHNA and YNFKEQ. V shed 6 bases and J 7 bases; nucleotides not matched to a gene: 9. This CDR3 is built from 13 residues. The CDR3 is CASSTRLAGEQYF. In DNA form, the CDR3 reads TGTGCCAGCAGTACCAGACTAGCCGGAGAGCAGTACTTC.

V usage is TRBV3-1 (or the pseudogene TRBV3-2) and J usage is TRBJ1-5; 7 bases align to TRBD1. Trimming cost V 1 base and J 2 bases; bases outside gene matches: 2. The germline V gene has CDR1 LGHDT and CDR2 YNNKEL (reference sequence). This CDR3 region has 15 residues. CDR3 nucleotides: TGTGCCAGCAGCCAAGGGCAGGGGGGCAATCAGCCCCAGCATTTT. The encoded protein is CASSQGQGGNQPQHF.

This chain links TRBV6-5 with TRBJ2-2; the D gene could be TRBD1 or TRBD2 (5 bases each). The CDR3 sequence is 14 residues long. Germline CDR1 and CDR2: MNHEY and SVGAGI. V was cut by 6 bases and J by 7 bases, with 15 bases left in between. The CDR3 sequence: CASRGDGSHGELFF. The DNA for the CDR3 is TGTGCCAGCAGGGGGGACGGTAGCCACGGGGAGCTGTTTTTT.

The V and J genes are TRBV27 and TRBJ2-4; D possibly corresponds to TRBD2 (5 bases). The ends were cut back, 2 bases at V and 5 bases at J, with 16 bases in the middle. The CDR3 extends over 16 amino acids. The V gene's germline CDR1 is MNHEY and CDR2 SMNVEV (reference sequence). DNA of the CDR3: TGTGCCAGCAGTTTAGGGAGCCGAGGGTTCCAAAACATTCAGTACTTC. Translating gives CASSLGSRGFQNIQYF.